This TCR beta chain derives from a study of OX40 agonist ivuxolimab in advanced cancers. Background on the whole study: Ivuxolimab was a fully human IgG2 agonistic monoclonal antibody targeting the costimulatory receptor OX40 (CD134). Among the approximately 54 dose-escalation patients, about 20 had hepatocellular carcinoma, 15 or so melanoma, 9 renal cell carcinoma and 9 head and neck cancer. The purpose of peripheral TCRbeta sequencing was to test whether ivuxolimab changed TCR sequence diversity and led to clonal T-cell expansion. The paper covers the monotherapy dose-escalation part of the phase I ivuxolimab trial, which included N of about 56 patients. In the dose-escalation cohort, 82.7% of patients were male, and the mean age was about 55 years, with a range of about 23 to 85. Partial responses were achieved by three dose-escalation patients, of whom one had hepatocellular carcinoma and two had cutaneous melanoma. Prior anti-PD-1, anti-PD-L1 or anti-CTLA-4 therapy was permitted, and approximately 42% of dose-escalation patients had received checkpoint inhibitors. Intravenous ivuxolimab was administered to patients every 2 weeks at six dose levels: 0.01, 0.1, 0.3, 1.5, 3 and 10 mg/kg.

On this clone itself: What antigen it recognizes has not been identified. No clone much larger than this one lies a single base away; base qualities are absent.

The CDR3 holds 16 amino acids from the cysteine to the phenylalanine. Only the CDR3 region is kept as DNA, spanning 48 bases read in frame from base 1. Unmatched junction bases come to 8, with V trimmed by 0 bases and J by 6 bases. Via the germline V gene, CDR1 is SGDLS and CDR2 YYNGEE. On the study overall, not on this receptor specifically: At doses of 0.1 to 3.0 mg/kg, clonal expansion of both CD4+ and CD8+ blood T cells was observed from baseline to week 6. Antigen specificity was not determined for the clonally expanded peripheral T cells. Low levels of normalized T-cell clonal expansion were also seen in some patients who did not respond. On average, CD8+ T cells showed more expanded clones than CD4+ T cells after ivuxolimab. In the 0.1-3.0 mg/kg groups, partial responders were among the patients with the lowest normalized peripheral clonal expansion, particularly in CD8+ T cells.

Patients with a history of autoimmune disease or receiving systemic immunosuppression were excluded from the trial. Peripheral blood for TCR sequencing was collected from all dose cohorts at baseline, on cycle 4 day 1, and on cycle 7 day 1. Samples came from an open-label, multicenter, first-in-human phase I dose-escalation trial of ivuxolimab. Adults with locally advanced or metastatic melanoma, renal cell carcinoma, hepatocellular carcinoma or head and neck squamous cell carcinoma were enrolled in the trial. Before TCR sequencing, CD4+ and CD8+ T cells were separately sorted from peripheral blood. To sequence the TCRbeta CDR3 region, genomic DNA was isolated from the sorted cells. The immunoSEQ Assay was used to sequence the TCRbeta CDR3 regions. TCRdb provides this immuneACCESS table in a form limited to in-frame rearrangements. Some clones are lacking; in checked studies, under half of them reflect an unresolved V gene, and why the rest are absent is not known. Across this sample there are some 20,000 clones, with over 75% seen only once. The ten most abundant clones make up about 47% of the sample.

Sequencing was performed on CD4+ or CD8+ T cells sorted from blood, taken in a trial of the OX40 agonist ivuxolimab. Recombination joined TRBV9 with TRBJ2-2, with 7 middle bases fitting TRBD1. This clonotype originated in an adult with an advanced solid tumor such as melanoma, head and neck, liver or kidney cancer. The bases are TGTGCCAGCAGCGTAGATCAGGGGGATGGGTCCGGGGAGCTGTTTTTT. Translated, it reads CASSVDQGDGSGELFF. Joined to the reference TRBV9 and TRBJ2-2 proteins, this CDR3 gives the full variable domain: DSGVTQTPKHLITATGQRVTLRCSPRSGDLSVYWYQQSLDQGLQFLIQYYNGEERAKGNILERFSAQQFPDLHSELNLSSLELGDSALYFCASSVDQGDGSGELFFGEGSRLTVL.